Shown below are 4 T cell receptor beta chains from a single sample sequenced in a study of T cell responses to AZD1222 COVID-19 vaccine. TCRdb keeps only in-frame clones here, not all; method: immunoSEQ multiplex PCR. The sample holds some 130,000 clones, approximately 91% seen once. Sequencing was performed on peripheral blood, taken 28 days after the second AZD1222 dose. Source of these receptors: an adult who received the AZD1222 COVID-19 vaccine.

The genes are TRBV11-2 and TRBJ2-7, with a tentative D call TRBD2 (5 bases). CDR3 length: 13 amino acids. Trimming cost V 5 bases and J 2 bases, with 10 bases left between them. Germline values: CDR1 SGHAT, CDR2 FQNNGV. CDR3 coding DNA: TGTGCCAGCAGCGCGGGTCCGGCCTACGAGCAGTACTTC. As protein: CASSAGPAYEQYF. The full variable domain, completed using reference TRBV11-2 and TRBJ2-7, is EAGVAQSPRYKIIEKRQSVAFWCNPISGHATLYWYQQILGQGPKLLIQFQNNGVVDDSQLPKDRFSAERLKGVDSTLKIQPAKLEDSAVYLCASSAGPAYEQYFGPGTRLTVT.

The V and J genes are TRBV9 and TRBJ2-7; maybe TRBD1 (6 bases). The CDR3 length is 14 residues. Germline CDR1 and CDR2: SGDLS and YYNGEE. V lost 4 bases to trimming and J lost 0 bases, with 11 bases between them. In DNA, the CDR3 is TGTGCCAGCAGCCCCCACAGGGCCTCCTACGAGCAGTACTTC. Residues: CASSPHRASYEQYF.

J is TRBJ2-7 and V is TRBV19; tentatively, D is TRBD1 (5 bases). The CDR3 spans 14 residues. Trimming cost V 1 base and J 3 bases, with 10 bases left between them. Germline V gene lookup returns CDR1 LNHDA and CDR2 SQIVND (reference sequence). For the CDR3, the DNA is TGTGCCAGTAGTATAGTGTCGACAGTCTACGAGCAGTACTTC. It specifies CASSIVSTVYEQYF.

This chain joins TRBV4-2 and TRBJ2-7; D ambiguous. Germline-derived CDR1 and CDR2 are LGHNA and YNFKEQ. V lost 4 bases, J lost 4 bases, and 17 bases lay in between. CDR3 length: 15 residues. The CDR3 DNA is TGTGCCAGCAGCCTGGGGTCCAGCATGGGTTACGAGCAGTACTTC. It encodes CASSLGSSMGYEQYF.